This TCR beta chain was identified in a study of blood T cells in healthy people across ages. The CDR3 runs 12 residues. From germline, CDR1 is DFQATT and CDR2 SNEGSKA (reference sequence). V gave up 3 bases and J gave up 9 bases; unmatched junction bases: 4. Through a sample-barcoded 5' primer and a J-beta primer mix, a second PCR was run for about 7 to 12 cycles. TCRdb passed the 5' RACE reads through MiXCR, listing each CDR3 protein once. The sample yields under 750,000 distinct CDR3 sequences, 40% to 50% seen once. The sample comprised blood. The V and J genes are TRBV20-1 and TRBJ1-2; 10 nucleotides match TRBD1. The sequence came from a man older than 75 in good health. The CDR3 here is CSARGDRGSYTF. The DNA of the CDR3 is TGCAGTGCTAGGGGGGACAGGGGAAGCTACACCTTC.